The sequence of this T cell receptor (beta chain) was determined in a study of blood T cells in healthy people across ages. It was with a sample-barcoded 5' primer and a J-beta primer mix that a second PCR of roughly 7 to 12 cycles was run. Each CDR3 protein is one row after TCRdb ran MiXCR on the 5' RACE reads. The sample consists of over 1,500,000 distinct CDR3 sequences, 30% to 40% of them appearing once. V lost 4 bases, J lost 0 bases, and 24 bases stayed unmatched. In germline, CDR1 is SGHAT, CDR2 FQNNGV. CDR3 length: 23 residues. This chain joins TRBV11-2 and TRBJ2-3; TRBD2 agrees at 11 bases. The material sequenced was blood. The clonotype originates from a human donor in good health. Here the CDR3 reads CASSSPAGASGGPGFLSTDTQYF. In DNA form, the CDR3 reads TGTGCCAGCAGCTCCCCCGCCGGGGCTAGCGGGGGGCCTGGGTTCCTCAGCACAGATACGCAGTATTTT.